This entry lists 25 T cell receptor beta chains sequenced from one sample in a study of OX40 agonist ivuxolimab in advanced cancers. Data came from immunoSEQ multiplex PCR; TCRdb stores just in-frame clones and leaves some out. The data hold 80,000 or so clones, with roughly 91% observed a single time. The sample in question was CD4+ or CD8+ T cells sorted from blood, obtained in a trial of the OX40 agonist ivuxolimab. These receptors came from an adult with an advanced solid tumor such as melanoma, head and neck, liver or kidney cancer.

This clone was seen a single time. The V and J genes are TRBV4-1 and TRBJ2-1; 9 positions match TRBD2. The CDR3 loop spans 18 amino acids. Germline CDR1 reads MGHRA; CDR2 reads YSYEKL. J gave up 6 bases and V 0 bases, and 12 bases lay outside the gene matches. CDR3 nucleotide sequence: TGCGCCAGCAGCCAAGAGGGACCGGCGGGGGGGGTCGGCAATGAGCAGTTCTTC. As protein: CASSQEGPAGGVGNEQFF.

The V gene is TRBV27, the J gene TRBJ1-5, with 11 bases lining up with TRBD1. CDR1 MNHEY and CDR2 SMNVEV come from the germline V gene (reference sequence). Unmatched junction bases numbered 2, after V lost 5 bases and J lost 5 bases. The CDR3 length is 14 residues. The CDR3 protein is CASSPDRGHQPQHF. CDR3 nucleotide sequence: TGTGCCAGCAGTCCGGACAGGGGGCATCAGCCCCAGCATTTT.

In this sample, this clone turned up once. V is TRBV6-1 and J is TRBJ1-5; no reliable D call. V was trimmed by 2 bases and J by 1 base, leaving 3 bases between them. Looked up from germline, CDR1 is MNHNS and CDR2 is SASEGT. The CDR3 is 13 residues long. CDR3 sequence (DNA): TGTGCCAGCAGTGAATTGAGCAATCAGCCCCAGCATTTT. The encoded protein is CASSELSNQPQHF.

The rearrangement uses TRBV15 and TRBJ2-1; 14 bases line up with TRBD2. The CDR3 totals 16 residues. V trimming: 5 bases; J trimming: 5 bases; junction bases outside the gene matches: 5. CDR1 is LNHNV, CDR2 YYDKDF, per germline (reference sequence). The CDR3 sequence: CATSGGLAGGHNEQFF. In DNA form, the CDR3 reads TGTGCCACCAGCGGCGGACTAGCGGGAGGCCACAATGAGCAGTTCTTC.

The chain is built from TRBV7-9 and TRBJ2-3, with unresolved D. V was clipped by 2 bases and J by 2 bases, with 11 bases between them. The CDR3 spans 15 residues. Looked up from germline, CDR1 is SEHNR and CDR2 is FQNEAQ (reference sequence). The DNA for the CDR3 is TGTGCCAGCAGCTTAATGAGCTCTCCCACAGATACGCAGTATTTT. Translation gives CASSLMSSPTDTQYF. The whole variable domain, remainder taken from reference TRBV7-9 and TRBJ2-3, is DTGVSQNPRHKITKRGQNVTFRCDPISEHNRLYWYRQTLGQGPEFLTYFQNEAQLEKSRLLSDRFSAERPKGSFSTLEIQRTEQGDSAMYLCASSLMSSPTDTQYFGPGTRLTVL.

Notes on this clone: Other DNA sequences in this sample translate to the same CDR3. The rearrangement joins TRBV13 to TRBJ2-3, with 8 bases aligning to TRBD2. CDR1 is PRHDT, CDR2 FYEKMQ, per germline (reference sequence). The CDR3 sequence is 17 residues long. Trimming at V came to 4 bases and at J to 0 bases, leaving 9 bases not matched to a gene. CDR3 loop: CASSSHTTSGSTDTQYF. CDR3 sequence (DNA): TGTGCCAGCAGCTCACACACCACTAGCGGCAGCACAGATACGCAGTATTTT.

This chain uses TRBV5-1 with TRBJ2-3; D is possibly TRBD1 or TRBD2 (5 bases each). The CDR3 sequence is 15 residues long. Germline-derived CDR1 and CDR2 are SGHRS and YFSETQ. With 7 bases removed from V and 2 bases from J, the gap between germline ends came to 17 bases. The CDR3 loop is CASQIGTTHTDTQYF. The DNA of the CDR3 is TGCGCCAGCCAGATCGGGACCACCCACACAGATACGCAGTATTTT.

The V gene is TRBV4-2, the J gene TRBJ2-7; either TRBD1 or TRBD2 may supply D (5 bases each). The CDR3 is made up of 14 amino acids. V lost 5 bases to trimming and J lost 2 bases, with 13 bases between them. CDR1 is LGHNA and CDR2 is YNFKEQ in the germline V gene. Here the CDR3 DNA reads TGTGCCAGCAGCTCCGGGACGCCGACCTACGAGCAGTACTTC. It translates to CASSSGTPTYEQYF.

The chain joins TRBV19 to TRBJ2-1; D is perhaps TRBD2 (6 bases). Germline values: CDR1 LNHDA, CDR2 SQIVND (reference sequence). CDR3 length: 12 amino acids. V was cut by 9 bases and J by 4 bases, with 10 bases left in between. Written as DNA, the CDR3 is TGTGCCAGCAGGGCGGGGTACAATGAGCAGTTCTTC. It codes for CASRAGYNEQFF.

The J gene is TRBJ2-5, the V gene TRBV7-7; either TRBD1 or TRBD2 may supply D (6 bases each). Germline loops: CDR1 SSHAT, CDR2 FNYEAQ (reference sequence). This CDR3 contains 16 residues. V lost 2 bases and J 5 bases, leaving 18 bases between the germline ends. The CDR3, as DNA: TGTGCCAGCAGCTTAAGCTCCGGGGGCGCGGAGGAGACCCAGTACTTC. Translated, it gives CASSLSSGGAEETQYF.

The rearrangement joins TRBV5-4 to TRBJ2-7, with D perhaps TRBD1 (5 bases). The CDR3 is 17 amino acids. Per germline, CDR1 SGHNT and CDR2 YYREEE (reference sequence). V dropped 0 bases and J dropped 3 bases, with 19 bases sitting between them. The CDR3: CASSLVRQSQGHYEQYF. Here the CDR3 DNA reads TGTGCCAGCAGCTTGGTTCGCCAGTCCCAGGGTCACTACGAGCAGTACTTC.

The V gene is TRBV2, the J gene TRBJ2-5, with 9 bases aligning to TRBD2. Germline values: CDR1 SNHLY, CDR2 FYNNEI. This CDR3 has 16 residues. Trimming at V came to 3 bases and at J to 4 bases, leaving 9 bases not matched to a gene. The CDR3 DNA sequence: TGTGCCAGCAGTGAGATTAGCGGGAGCTCGGTAGAGACCCAGTACTTC. Its protein is CASSEISGSSVETQYF.

The CDR3: CASSLVGTSGSKSEQYF. The CDR3 region has the DNA TGTGCCAGCAGCTTAGTAGGGACTAGCGGGAGTAAAAGCGAGCAGTACTTC. This chain connects TRBV11-3 to TRBJ2-7; 14 bases line up with TRBD2. Trimming removed 1 base from V and 6 bases from J; junction bases left unmatched: 8. CDR1 is SGHNT and CDR2 is YENEEA in the germline V gene. The CDR3 covers 17 residues. Full variable domain (outside the CDR3, taken from reference TRBV11-3 and TRBJ2-7): EAGVVQSPRYKIIEKKQPVAFWCNPISGHNTLYWYLQNLGQGPELLIRYENEEAVDDSQLPKDRFSAERLKGVDSTLKIQPAELGDSAVYLCASSLVGTSGSKSEQYFGPGTRLTVT.

This chain connects TRBV30 to TRBJ1-2; tentative D call: TRBD1 (6 bases). V lost 3 bases and J 0 bases, leaving 11 bases between the germline ends. This CDR3 has 14 amino acids. Germline V gene data show CDR1 as GTSNPN and CDR2 as SVGIG (reference sequence). This CDR3 is CAWRHRAANYGYTF. For the CDR3, the DNA is TGTGCCTGGAGGCACAGGGCCGCTAACTATGGCTACACCTTC.

This sequence joins TRBV6-1 and TRBJ2-5; 9 bases are shared with TRBD1. The CDR3 sequence is 17 residues long. The ends lost 1 base at V and 5 bases at J; junction bases unmatched: 11. Germline lookup yields CDR1 MNHNS and CDR2 SASEGT. Here the CDR3 reads CASSEVWGQGWGETQYF. For the CDR3, the DNA is TGTGCCAGCAGTGAAGTTTGGGGACAGGGATGGGGCGAGACCCAGTACTTC.

The genes are TRBV15 and TRBJ2-3; 9 bases line up with TRBD2. The length of the CDR3 is 17 residues. With V trimmed by 2 bases and J by 3 bases, 9 bases remained unmatched. Germline-derived CDR1 and CDR2 are LNHNV and YYDKDF (reference sequence). Here the CDR3 DNA reads TGTGCCACCAGCAGACTCCGCCTTAGCGGGGGAACAGATACGCAGTATTTT. Its protein is CATSRLRLSGGTDTQYF.

The V call is TRBV7-8, the J call TRBJ2-1, with 15 positions matching TRBD2. V lost 1 base, J lost 9 bases, and 13 bases stayed unmatched. Germline V gene data show CDR1 as SGHVS and CDR2 as FQNEAQ. This CDR3 spans 19 amino acids. CDR3 sequence (DNA): TGTGCCAGCAGCTTAGTTGGGACTAGCGGGAGGAGAATGCCGGTTGAGCAGTTCTTC. Translated, it gives CASSLVGTSGRRMPVEQFF.

The rearrangement joins TRBV27 to TRBJ1-2, with 9 bases aligning to TRBD1. Germline V gene data show CDR1 as MNHEY and CDR2 as SMNVEV (reference sequence). This CDR3 region has 14 residues. Trimming cost V 5 bases and J 4 bases; bases outside gene matches: 5. The CDR3 nucleotides read TGTGCCAGCAGTGCACAGGGGGCAAGCTATGGCTACACCTTC. Translated: CASSAQGASYGYTF.

The chain recombines TRBV6-4 with TRBJ2-5; 9 nucleotides align to TRBD1. The germline V gene has CDR1 MRHNA and CDR2 SNTAGT. This CDR3 has 16 residues. With V trimmed by 7 bases and J by 4 bases, 13 bases remained unmatched. CDR3 residues: CASIGQGQPQVETQYF. DNA of the CDR3: TGTGCCAGCATCGGACAGGGGCAACCTCAAGTAGAGACCCAGTACTTC.

The rearrangement joins TRBV10-3 to TRBJ1-1, with a weak D call TRBD1 (6 bases). V was clipped by 9 bases and J by 1 base, with 9 bases between them. The CDR3 totals 12 residues. CDR1 is ENHRY and CDR2 is SYGVKD in the germline V gene. The CDR3 is CAIGQTNTEAFF. Written as DNA, the CDR3 is TGTGCCATTGGACAGACGAACACTGAAGCTTTCTTT.

The chain couples TRBV25-1 to TRBJ1-1, with 7 nucleotides matching TRBD1. The CDR3 loop spans 15 amino acids. The germline V gene has CDR1 MGHDK and CDR2 SYGVNS. With 6 bases clipped from V and 1 base from J, the junction kept 8 bases outside the gene matches. The CDR3 loop reads CASRRTGTENTEAFF. The CDR3 bases are TGTGCCAGCAGACGAACTGGGACAGAGAACACTGAAGCTTTCTTT. The full variable domain, its missing parts supplied by reference TRBV25-1 and TRBJ1-1, is EADIYQTPRYLVIGTGKKITLECSQTMGHDKMYWYQQDPGMELHLIHYSYGVNSTEKGDLSSESTVSRIRTEHFPLTLESARPSHTSQYLCASRRTGTENTEAFFGQGTRLTVV.

The rearrangement links TRBV2 to TRBJ2-3; TRBD2 matches 13 bases. CDR1 and CDR2 from the germline V gene are SNHLY and FYNNEI. The trim removed 10 bases at V and 7 bases at J, leaving 8 bases unmatched. The CDR3 covers 14 residues. This chain's CDR3 is CAITSGRAPNTQYF. The DNA of the CDR3 is TGTGCCATCACTAGCGGGAGGGCTCCGAATACGCAGTATTTT. Drawing the rest from reference TRBV2 and TRBJ2-3, the complete variable domain is EPEVTQTPSHQVTQMGQEVILRCVPISNHLYFYWYRQILGQKVEFLVSFYNNEISEKSEIFDDQFSVERPDGSNFTLKIRSTKLEDSAMYFCAITSGRAPNTQYFGPGTRLTVL.

The rearrangement joins TRBV6-1 to TRBJ2-5; 12 nucleotides align to TRBD2. The CDR3 is 14 residues long. The V segment lost 5 bases and the J segment 2 bases; nucleotides outside the gene matches: 0. Per germline, CDR1 MNHNS and CDR2 SASEGT. CDR3 in amino acids: CASSLAGGQETQYF. The CDR3 coding sequence is TGTGCCAGCAGTCTAGCGGGAGGGCAAGAGACCCAGTACTTC.

V gene TRBV4-3 combines with J gene TRBJ2-4; the D gene is possibly TRBD1 (5 bases). The V end was cut by 1 base, the J end by 1 base, with 11 bases between. In germline, CDR1 is LGHNA, CDR2 YSLEER. CDR3 length: 16 residues. CDR3 amino acids: CASSQVGAGAKNIQYF. In DNA form, the CDR3 reads TGCGCCAGCAGCCAAGTAGGGGCCGGGGCCAAAAACATTCAGTACTTC.

This clone has more than one count but fewer than ten. In DNA, the CDR3 is TGTGCCTCTCAGGGGGGGGGCCCTCAAGAGACCCAGTACTTC. It codes for CASQGGGPQETQYF. The chain combines TRBV30 with TRBJ2-5; D is possibly TRBD1 or TRBD2 (7 bases each). Between the trimmed V and J ends, which lost 7 bases and 2 bases, there was a span of 17 bases. Germline V lookup: CDR1 GTSNPN, CDR2 SVGIG (reference sequence). The CDR3 runs 14 residues. The entire variable domain, with the rest obtained from reference TRBV30 and TRBJ2-5, is as follows: SQTIHQWPATLVQPVGSPLSLECTVEGTSNPNLYWYRQAAGRGLQLLFYSVGIGQISSEVPQNLSASRPQDRQFILSSKKLLLSDSGFYLCASQGGGPQETQYFGPGTRLLVL.